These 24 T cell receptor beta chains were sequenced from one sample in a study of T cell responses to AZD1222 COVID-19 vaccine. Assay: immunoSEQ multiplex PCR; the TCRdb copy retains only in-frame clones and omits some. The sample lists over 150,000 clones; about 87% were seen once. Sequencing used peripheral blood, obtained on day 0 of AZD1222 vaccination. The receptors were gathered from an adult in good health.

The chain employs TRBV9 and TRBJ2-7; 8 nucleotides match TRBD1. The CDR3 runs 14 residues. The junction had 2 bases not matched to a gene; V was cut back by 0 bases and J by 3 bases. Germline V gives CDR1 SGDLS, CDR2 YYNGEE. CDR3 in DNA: TGTGCCAGCAGCGTAGCAGGGGGCGGCTACGAGCAGTACTTC. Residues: CASSVAGGGYEQYF.

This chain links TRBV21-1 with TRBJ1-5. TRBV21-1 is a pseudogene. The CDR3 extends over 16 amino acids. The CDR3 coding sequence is TGTGCCAGCAGCACCCGGGACCAGGGTAGCAATCAGCCCCAGCATTTT. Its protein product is CASSTRDQGSNQPQHF.

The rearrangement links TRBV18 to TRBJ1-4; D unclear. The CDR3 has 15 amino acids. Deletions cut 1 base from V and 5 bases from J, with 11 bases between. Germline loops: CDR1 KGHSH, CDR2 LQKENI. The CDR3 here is CASSPLNGENEKLFF. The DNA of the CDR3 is TGTGCCAGCTCACCACTCAACGGCGAAAATGAAAAACTGTTTTTT.

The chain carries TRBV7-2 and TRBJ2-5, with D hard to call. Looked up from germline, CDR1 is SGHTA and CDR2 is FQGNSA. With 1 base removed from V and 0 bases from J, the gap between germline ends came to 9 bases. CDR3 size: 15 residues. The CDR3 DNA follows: TGTGCCAGCAGCTTAGACTACGGAAACCAAGAGACCCAGTACTTC. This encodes CASSLDYGNQETQYF.

CDR3: CASSSRDRGEWMRSEKLFF. CDR3 nucleotides: TGTGCCAGCAGCTCTAGGGACAGGGGGGAATGGATGCGGAGTGAAAAACTGTTTTTT. The rearrangement uses TRBV7-9 and TRBJ1-4; 11 nucleotides agree with TRBD1. V lost 4 bases and J lost 7; bases outside the gene matches: 17. Germline V gene data show CDR1 as SEHNR and CDR2 as FQNEAQ (reference sequence). The CDR3 contains 19 residues.

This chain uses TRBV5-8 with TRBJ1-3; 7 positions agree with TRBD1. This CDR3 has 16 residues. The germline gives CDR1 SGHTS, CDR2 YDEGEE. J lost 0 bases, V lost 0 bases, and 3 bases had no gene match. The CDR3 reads CASSLEGGFSGNTIYF. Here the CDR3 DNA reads TGTGCCAGCAGCTTGGAAGGGGGCTTCTCTGGAAACACCATATATTTT.

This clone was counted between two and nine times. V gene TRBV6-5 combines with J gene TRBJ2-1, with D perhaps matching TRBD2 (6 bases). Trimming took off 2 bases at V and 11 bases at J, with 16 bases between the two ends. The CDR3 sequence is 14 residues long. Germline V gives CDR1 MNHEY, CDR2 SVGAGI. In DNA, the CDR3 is TGTGCCAGCAGTTACGATGGTAGCGGATATAAGCAGTTCTTC. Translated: CASSYDGSGYKQFF.

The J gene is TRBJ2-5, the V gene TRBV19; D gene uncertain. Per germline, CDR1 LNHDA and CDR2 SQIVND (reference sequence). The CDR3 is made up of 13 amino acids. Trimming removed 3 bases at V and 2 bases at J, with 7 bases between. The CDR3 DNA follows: TGTGCCAGTAGTATGCAGTCACAAGAGACCCAGTACTTC. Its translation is CASSMQSQETQYF.

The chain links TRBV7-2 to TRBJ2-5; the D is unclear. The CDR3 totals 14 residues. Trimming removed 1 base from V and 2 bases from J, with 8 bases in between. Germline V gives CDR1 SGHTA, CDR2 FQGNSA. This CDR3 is CASSLVGRQETQYF. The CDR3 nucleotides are TGTGCCAGCAGCTTAGTTGGGCGGCAAGAGACCCAGTACTTC.

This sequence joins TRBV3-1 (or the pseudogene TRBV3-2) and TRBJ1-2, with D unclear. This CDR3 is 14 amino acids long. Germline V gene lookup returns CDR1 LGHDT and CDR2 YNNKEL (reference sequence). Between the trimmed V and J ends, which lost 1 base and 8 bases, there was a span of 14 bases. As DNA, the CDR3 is TGTGCCAGCAGCCAAGGGGAGGGTTCCGGGGGCTACACCTTC. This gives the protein CASSQGEGSGGYTF.

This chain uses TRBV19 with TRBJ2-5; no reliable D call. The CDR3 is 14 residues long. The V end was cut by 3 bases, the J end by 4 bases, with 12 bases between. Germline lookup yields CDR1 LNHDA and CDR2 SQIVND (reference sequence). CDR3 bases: TGTGCCAGTAGTATCAGTAGCACTATAGAGACCCAGTACTTC. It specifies CASSISSTIETQYF.

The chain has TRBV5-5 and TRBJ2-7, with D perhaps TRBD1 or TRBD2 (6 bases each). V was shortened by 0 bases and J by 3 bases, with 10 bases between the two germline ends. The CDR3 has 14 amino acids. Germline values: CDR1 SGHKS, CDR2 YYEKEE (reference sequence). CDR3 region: CASSLGGGGYEQYF. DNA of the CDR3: TGTGCCAGCAGCTTGGGAGGGGGAGGCTACGAGCAGTACTTC.

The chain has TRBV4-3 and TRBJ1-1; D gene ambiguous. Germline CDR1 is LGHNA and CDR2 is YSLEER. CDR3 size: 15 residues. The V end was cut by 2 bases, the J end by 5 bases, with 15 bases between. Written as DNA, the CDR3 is TGCGCCAGCAGCCAACTAGGGTCTGGAGGAACTGAAGCTTTCTTT. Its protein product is CASSQLGSGGTEAFF.

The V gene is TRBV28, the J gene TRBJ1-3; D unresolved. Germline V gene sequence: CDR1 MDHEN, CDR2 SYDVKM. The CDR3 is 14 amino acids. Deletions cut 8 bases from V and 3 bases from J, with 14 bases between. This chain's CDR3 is CASLGQYLGNTIYF. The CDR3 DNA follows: TGTGCCAGCCTAGGGCAGTATCTTGGAAACACCATATATTTT.

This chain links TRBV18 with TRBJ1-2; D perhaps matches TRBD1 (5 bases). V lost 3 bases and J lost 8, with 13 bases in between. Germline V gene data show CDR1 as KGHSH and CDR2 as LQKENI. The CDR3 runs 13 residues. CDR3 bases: TGTGCCAGCTCACCTCTACCCAGGGAAGGCTACACCTTC. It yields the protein CASSPLPREGYTF.

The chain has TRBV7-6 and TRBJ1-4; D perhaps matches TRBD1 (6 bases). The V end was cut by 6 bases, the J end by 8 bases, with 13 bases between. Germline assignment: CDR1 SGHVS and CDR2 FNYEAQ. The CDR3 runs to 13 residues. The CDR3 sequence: CASSSRDKEKLFF. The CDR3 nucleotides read TGTGCCAGCAGTAGCAGGGACAAAGAAAAACTGTTTTTT. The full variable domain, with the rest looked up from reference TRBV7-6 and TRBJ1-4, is GAGVSQSPRYKVTKRGQDVALRCDPISGHVSLYWYRQALGQGPEFLTYFNYEAQQDKSGLPNDRFSAERPEGSISTLTIQRTEQRDSAMYRCASSSRDKEKLFFGSGTQLSVL.

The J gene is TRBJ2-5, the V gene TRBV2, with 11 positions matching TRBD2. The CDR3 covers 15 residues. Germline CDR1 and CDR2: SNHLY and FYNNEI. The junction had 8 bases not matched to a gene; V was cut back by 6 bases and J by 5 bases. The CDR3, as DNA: TGTGCCAGCAGCGCTGAAACTAGCGGGGGTGAGACCCAGTACTTC. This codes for CASSAETSGGETQYF.

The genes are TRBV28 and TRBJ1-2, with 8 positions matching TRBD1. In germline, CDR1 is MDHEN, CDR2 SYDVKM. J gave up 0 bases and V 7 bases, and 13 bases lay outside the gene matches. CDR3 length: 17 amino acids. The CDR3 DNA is TGTGCCAGCACGGGCGGACAGGGACCCAATTCTAACTATGGCTACACCTTC. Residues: CASTGGQGPNSNYGYTF.

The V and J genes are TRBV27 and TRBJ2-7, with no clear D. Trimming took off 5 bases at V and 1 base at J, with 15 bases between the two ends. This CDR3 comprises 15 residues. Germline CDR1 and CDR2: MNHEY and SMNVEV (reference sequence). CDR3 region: CASSVASLGSYEQYF. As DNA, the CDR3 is TGTGCCAGCAGTGTCGCCTCGTTAGGTTCCTACGAGCAGTACTTC.

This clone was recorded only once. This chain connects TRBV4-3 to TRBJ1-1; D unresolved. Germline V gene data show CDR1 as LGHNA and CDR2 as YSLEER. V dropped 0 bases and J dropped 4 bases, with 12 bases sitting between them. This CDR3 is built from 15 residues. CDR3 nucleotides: TGCGCCAGCAGCCAAGACCTTATTCAGGTCACTGAAGCTTTCTTT. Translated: CASSQDLIQVTEAFF.

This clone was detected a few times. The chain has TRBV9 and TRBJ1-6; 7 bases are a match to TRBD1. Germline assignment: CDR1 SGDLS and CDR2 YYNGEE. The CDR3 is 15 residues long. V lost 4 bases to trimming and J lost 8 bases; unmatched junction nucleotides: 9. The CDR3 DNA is TGTGCCAGCAGCAACTCAGGGGACAGCTATTCACCCCTCCACTTT. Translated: CASSNSGDSYSPLHF.

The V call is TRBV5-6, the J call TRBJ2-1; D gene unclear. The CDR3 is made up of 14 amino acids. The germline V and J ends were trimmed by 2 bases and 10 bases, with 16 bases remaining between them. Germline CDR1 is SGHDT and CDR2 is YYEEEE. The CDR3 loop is CASSFLSARNEQFF. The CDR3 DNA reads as TGTGCCAGCAGCTTTCTAAGTGCGCGAAACGAGCAGTTCTTC.

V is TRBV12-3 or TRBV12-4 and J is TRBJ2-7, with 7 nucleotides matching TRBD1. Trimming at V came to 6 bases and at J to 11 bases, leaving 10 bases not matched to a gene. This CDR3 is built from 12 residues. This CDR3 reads CASRPSGGSEYF. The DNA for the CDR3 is TGTGCCAGCAGGCCATCAGGGGGTTCGGAGTACTTC.

CDR3 coding DNA: TGTGCCAGCAGCTTAGGACTCTCCACCGGCAATGAGCAGTTCTTC. Amino acid sequence: CASSLGLSTGNEQFF. The gene calls are TRBV7-2 and TRBJ2-1; D not certain. The CDR3 covers 15 residues. CDR1 is SGHTA and CDR2 is FQGNSA in the germline V gene. Trimming stripped 1 base from V and 6 bases from J, with 13 bases between. Filled out from reference TRBV7-2 and TRBJ2-1, the complete variable domain reads GAGVSQSPSNKVTEKGKDVELRCDPISGHTALYWYRQSLGQGLEFLIYFQGNSAPDKSGLPSDRFSAERTGGSVSTLTIQRTQQEDSAVYLCASSLGLSTGNEQFFGPGTRLTVL.